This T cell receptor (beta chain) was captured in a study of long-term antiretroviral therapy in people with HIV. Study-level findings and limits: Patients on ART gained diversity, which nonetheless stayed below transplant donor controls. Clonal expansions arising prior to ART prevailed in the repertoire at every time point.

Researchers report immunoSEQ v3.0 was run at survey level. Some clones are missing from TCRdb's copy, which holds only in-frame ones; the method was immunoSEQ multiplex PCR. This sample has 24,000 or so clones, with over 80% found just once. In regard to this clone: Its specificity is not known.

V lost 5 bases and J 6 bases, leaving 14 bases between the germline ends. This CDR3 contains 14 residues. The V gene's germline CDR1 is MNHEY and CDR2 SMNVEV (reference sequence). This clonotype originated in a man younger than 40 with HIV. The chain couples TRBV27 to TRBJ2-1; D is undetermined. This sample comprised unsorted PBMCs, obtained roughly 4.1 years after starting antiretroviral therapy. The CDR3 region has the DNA TGTGCCAGCAGTCCGCATGGTCGGTTCAATGAGCAGTTCTTC. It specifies CASSPHGRFNEQFF.